This T cell receptor beta chain was sequenced for a study of T cell responses to AZD1222 COVID-19 vaccine. Turning to the study itself: Pooling covered second doses at about 4 or about 12 weeks. Study-wide findings and caveats: Across the whole spike, CD4 TCRs peaked at regions 160-218 and 743-854. Rises in breadth and depth of Spike-specific TCRs came after two AZD1222 doses.

There are 13 residues in the CDR3. Unmatched junction bases numbered 1, after V lost 7 bases and J lost 1 base. As regards this clone: Its specificity is unknown.

This table comes from immunoSEQ multiplex PCR, and its TCRdb copy is limited to in-frame clones, with some not included. The sample shows about 150,000 clones, about nine tenths of them seen only once. The sequencing used peripheral blood, collected on day 0 of AZD1222 vaccination. The rearrangement uses TRBV12-3 or TRBV12-4 and TRBJ1-1; 9 nucleotides agree with TRBD1. This clonotype was obtained from an adult in good health. The CDR3 loop is CASTGQGNTEAFF. The CDR3 nucleotides are TGTGCCAGCACGGGACAGGGGAACACTGAAGCTTTCTTT.